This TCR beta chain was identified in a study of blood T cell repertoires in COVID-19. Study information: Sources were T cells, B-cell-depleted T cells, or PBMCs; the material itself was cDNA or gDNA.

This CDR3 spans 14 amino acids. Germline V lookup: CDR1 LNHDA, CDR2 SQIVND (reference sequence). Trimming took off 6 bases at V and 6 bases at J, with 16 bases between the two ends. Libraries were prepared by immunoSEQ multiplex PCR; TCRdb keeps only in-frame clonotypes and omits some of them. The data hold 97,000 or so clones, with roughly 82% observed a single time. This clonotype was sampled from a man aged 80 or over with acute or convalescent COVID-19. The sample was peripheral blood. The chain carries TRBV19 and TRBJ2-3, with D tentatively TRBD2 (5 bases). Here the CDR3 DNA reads TGTGCCAGTAGCCTCAAACTAGAACCCGATACGCAGTATTTT. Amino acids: CASSLKLEPDTQYF.